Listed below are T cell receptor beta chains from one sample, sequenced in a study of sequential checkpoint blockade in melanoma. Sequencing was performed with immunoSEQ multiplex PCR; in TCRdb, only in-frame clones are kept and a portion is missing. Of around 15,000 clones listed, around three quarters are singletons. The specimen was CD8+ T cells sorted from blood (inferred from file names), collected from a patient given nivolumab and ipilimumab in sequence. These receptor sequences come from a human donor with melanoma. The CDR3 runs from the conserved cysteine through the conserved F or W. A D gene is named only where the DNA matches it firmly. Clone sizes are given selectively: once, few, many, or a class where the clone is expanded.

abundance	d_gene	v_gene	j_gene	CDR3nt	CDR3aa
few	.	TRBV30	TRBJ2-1	TGTGCCTGGACTACCAAGGAGACGTCCTACAATGAGCAGTTCTTC	CAWTTKETSYNEQFF
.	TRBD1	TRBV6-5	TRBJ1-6	TGTGCCAGCAGATCAGGGGGCTCAGCTTCACCCCTCCACTTT	CASRSGGSASPLHF
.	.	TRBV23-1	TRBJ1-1	TGCGCCAGCAGTAACGAACAGGTACTTTATCACACTGAAGCTTTCTTT	CASSNEQVLYHTEAFF
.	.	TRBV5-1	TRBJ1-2	TGCGCCAGCAGCTCGAACTATGGCTACACCTTC	CASSSNYGYTF
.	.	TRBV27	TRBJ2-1	TGTGCCAGCAGCAGGGGTCGGTCTGGCAATGAGCAGTTCTTC	CASSRGRSGNEQFF
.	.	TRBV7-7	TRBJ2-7	TGTGCCAGCAGCTTGTCACAGGGCTACGAGCAGTACTTC	CASSLSQGYEQYF
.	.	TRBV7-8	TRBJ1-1	TGTGCCAGCCGTTGGGGGGGCACTGAAGCTTTCTTT	CASRWGGTEAFF
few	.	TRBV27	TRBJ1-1	TGTGCCAGCGCTGTGGGAGAGAACACTGAAGCTTTCTTT	CASAVGENTEAFF
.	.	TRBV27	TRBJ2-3	TGTGCCAGCAGTTTCACAGGGTGGGATACGCAGTATTTT	CASSFTGWDTQYF
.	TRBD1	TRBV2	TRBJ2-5	TGTGCCAGCAGTGAAGCTCGGGACAGTGTTTCGGGGACCCAGTACTTC	CASSEARDSVSGTQYF
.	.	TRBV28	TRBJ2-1	TGTGCCAGCAGTTTAAGTTTACAGGGCAATGAGCAGTTCTTC	CASSLSLQGNEQFF
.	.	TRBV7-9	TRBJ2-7	TGTGCCAGCAGCCCCGGCTACGAGCAGTACTTC	CASSPGYEQYF
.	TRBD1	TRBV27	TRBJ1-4	TGTGCCAGCAGCACAATCGGACAGGGTGGAGAAAAACTGTTTTTT	CASSTIGQGGEKLFF
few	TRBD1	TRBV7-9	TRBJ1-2	TGTGCCAGCAGCTCCCTGGGACAGGGCGGCGGCTACACCTTC	CASSSLGQGGGYTF
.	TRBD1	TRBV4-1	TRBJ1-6	TGCGCCAGCAGCCAAGATCAACAGGGGTTGGGTGACTCACCCCTCCACTTT	CASSQDQQGLGDSPLHF
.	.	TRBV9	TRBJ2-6	TGTGCCAGCAGCGGGGTCGGCAAGGGGTCTGGGGCCAACGTCCTGACTTTC	CASSGVGKGSGANVLTF
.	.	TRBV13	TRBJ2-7	TGCGCCAGCAGCCTTAACAGGGCACTTACCTACGAGCAGTACTTC	CASSLNRALTYEQYF
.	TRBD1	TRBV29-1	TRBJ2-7	TGCAGCGTATATGCCGGGACAGGGGCCTACGAGCAGTACTTC	CSVYAGTGAYEQYF
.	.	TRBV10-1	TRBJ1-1	TGCGCCAGCAGTACATCGAACACTGAAGCTTTCTTT	CASSTSNTEAFF
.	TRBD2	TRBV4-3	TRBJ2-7	TGCGCCAGCAGCGACCAGCGGGAGGCGTCCTACGAGCAGTACTTC	CASSDQREASYEQYF
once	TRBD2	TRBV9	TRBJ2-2	TGTGCCAGCAGCGCCCAGACTAGCGGAGCCGGGGAGCTGTTTTTT	CASSAQTSGAGELFF
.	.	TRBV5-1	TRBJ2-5	TGCGCCAGCAGCTTACCAATCTCAAAGGAGGAGACCCAGTACTTC	CASSLPISKEETQYF
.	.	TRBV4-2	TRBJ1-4	TGTGCCAGCAGCCCGACCGGGACAACTAATGAAAAACTGTTTTTT	CASSPTGTTNEKLFF
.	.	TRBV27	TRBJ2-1	TGTGCCAGCAGTTACGGACTAAGTCCCGATGAGCAGTTCTTC	CASSYGLSPDEQFF